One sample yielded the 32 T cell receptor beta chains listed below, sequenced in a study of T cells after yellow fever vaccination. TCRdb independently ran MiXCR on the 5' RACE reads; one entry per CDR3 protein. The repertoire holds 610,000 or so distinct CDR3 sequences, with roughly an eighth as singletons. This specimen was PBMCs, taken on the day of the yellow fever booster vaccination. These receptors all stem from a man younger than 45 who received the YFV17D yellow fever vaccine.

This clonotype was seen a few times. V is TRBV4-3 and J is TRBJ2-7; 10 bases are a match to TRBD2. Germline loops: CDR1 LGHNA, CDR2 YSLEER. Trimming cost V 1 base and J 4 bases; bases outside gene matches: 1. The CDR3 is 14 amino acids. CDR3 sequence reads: CASSQALAGYEQYF. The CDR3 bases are TGCGCCAGCAGCCAAGCACTAGCGGGGTACGAGCAGTACTTC.

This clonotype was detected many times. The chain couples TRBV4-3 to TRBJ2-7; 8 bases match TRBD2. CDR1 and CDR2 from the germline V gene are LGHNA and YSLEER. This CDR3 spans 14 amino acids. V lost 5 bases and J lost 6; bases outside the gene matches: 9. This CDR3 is CASSEAGGRGEQYF. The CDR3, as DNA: TGCGCCAGCAGCGAGGCGGGAGGTAGGGGCGAGCAGTACTTC.

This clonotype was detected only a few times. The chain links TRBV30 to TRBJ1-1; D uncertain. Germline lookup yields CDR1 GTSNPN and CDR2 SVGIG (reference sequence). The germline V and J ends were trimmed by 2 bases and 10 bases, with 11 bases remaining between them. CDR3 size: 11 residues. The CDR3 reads CAWSRVRSAFF. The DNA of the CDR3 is TGTGCCTGGAGTCGGGTTAGGTCAGCTTTCTTT.

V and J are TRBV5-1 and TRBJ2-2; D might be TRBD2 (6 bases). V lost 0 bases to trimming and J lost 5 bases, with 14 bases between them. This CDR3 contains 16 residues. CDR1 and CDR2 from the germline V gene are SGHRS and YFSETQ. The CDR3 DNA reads TGCGCCAGCAGCTTGGATTCGGGAGCGAGAACCGGGGAGCTGTTTTTT. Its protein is CASSLDSGARTGELFF.

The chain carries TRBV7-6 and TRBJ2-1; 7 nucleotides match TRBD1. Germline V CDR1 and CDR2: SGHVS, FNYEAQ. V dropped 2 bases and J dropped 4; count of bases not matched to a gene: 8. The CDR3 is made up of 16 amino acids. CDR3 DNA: TGTGCCAGCAGCTTAACATTGAGACAGGGATACAATGAGCAGTTCTTC. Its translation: CASSLTLRQGYNEQFF. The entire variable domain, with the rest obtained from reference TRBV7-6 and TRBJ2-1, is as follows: GAGVSQSPRYKVTKRGQDVALRCDPISGHVSLYWYRQALGQGPEFLTYFNYEAQQDKSGLPNDRFSAERPEGSISTLTIQRTEQRDSAMYRCASSLTLRQGYNEQFFGPGTRLTVL.

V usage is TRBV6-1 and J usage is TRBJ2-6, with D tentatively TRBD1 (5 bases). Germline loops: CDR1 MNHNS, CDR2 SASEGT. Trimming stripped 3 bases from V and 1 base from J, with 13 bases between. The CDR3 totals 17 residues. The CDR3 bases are TGTGCCAGCAGTGAGACAAATGGACAATCTGGGGCCAACGTCCTGACTTTC. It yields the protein CASSETNGQSGANVLTF.

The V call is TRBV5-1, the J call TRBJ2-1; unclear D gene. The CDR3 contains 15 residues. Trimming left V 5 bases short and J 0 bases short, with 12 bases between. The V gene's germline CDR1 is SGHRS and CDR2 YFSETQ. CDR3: CASSFRHPSYNEQFF. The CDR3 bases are TGCGCCAGCAGTTTTCGACACCCCTCCTACAATGAGCAGTTCTTC.

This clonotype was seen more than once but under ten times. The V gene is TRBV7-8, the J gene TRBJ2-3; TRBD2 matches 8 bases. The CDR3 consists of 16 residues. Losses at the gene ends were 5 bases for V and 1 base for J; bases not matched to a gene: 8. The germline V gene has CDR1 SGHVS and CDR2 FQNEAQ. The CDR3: CASSLGLRGGTDTQYF. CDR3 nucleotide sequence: TGTGCCAGCAGCCTAGGACTGCGGGGGGGCACAGATACGCAGTATTTT. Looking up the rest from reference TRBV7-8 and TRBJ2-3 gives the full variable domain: GAGVSQSPRYKVAKRGQDVALRCDPISGHVSLFWYQQALGQGPEFLTYFQNEAQLDKSGLPSDRFFAERPEGSVSTLKIQRTQQEDSAVYLCASSLGLRGGTDTQYFGPGTRLTVL.

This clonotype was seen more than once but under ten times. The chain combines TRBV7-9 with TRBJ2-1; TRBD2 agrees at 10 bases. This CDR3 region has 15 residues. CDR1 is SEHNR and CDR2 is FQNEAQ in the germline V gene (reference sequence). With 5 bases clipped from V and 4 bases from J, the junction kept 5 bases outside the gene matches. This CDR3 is CASSQLAGFYNEQFF. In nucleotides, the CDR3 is TGTGCCAGCAGCCAACTAGCGGGGTTTTACAATGAGCAGTTCTTC.

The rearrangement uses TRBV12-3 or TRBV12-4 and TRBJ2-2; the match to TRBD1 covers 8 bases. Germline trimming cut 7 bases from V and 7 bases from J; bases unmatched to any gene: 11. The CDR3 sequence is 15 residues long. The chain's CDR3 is CASNHFQGAGGELFF. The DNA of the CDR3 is TGTGCCAGCAACCACTTCCAGGGGGCGGGCGGGGAGCTGTTTTTT.

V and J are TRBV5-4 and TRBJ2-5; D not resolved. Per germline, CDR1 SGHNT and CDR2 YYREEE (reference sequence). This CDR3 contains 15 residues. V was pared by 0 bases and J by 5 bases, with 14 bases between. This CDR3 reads CASSLEAARSETQYF. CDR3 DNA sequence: TGTGCCAGCAGCTTGGAGGCCGCCCGTAGTGAGACCCAGTACTTC.

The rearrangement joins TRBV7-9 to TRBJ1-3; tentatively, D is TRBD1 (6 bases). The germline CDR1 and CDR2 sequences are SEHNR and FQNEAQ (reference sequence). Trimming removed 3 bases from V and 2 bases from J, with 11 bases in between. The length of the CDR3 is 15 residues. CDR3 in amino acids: CASSLGAVAGNTIYF. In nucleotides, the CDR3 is TGTGCCAGCAGCTTGGGGGCGGTAGCTGGAAACACCATATATTTT.

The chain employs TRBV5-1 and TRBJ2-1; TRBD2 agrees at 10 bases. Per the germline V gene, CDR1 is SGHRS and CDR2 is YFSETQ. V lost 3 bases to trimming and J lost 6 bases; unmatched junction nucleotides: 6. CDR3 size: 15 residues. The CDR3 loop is CASSSGLAAINEQFF. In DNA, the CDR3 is TGCGCCAGCAGCTCCGGACTAGCGGCAATCAATGAGCAGTTCTTC.

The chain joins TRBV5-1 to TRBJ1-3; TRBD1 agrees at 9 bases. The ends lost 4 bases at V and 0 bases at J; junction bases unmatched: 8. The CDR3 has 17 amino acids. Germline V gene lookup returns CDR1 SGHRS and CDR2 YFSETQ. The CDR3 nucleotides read TGCGCCAGCAGCCCGGGACAGGGCCATCTCTCTGGAAACACCATATATTTT. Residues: CASSPGQGHLSGNTIYF. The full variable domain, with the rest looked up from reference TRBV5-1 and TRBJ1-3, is KAGVTQTPRYLIKTRGQQVTLSCSPISGHRSVSWYQQTPGQGLQFLFEYFSETQRNKGNFPGRFSGRQFSNSRSEMNVSTLELGDSALYLCASSPGQGHLSGNTIYFGEGSWLTVV.

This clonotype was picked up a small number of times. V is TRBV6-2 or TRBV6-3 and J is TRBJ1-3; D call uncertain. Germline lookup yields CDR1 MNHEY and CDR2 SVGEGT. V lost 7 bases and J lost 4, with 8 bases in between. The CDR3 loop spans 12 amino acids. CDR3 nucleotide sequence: TGTGCCAGCAACTCCGAGGGAAACACCATATATTTT. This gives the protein CASNSEGNTIYF.

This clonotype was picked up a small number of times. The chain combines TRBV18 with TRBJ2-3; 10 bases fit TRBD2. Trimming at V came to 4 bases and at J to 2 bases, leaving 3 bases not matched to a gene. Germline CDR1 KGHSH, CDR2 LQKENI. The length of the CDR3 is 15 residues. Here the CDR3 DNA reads TGTGCCAGCTCACATCTAGCGGGAGACACAGATACGCAGTATTTT. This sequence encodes CASSHLAGDTDTQYF.

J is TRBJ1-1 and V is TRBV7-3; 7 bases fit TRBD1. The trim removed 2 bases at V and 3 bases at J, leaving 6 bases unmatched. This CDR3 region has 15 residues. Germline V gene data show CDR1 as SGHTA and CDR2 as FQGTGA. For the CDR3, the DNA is TGTGCCAGCAGCTTATCCGACAGGGTGTACACTGAAGCTTTCTTT. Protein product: CASSLSDRVYTEAFF.

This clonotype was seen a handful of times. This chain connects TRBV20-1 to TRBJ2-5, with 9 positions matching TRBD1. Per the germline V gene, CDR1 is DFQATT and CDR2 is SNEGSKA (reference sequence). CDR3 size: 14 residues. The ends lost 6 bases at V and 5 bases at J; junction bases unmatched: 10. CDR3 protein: CSAHRGQGPETQYF. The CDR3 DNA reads TGCAGTGCCCATCGGGGACAGGGCCCGGAGACCCAGTACTTC.

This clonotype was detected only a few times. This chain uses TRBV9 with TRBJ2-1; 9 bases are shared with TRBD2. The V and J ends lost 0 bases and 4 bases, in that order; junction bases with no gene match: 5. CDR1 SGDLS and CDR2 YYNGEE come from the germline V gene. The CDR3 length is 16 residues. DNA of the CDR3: TGTGCCAGCAGCGTAGTGGGAGCGGGAGGTTACAATGAGCAGTTCTTC. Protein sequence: CASSVVGAGGYNEQFF.

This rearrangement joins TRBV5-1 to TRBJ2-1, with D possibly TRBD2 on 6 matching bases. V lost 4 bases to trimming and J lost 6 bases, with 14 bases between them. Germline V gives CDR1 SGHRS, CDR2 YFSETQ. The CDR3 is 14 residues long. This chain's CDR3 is CASSEISGGNEQFF. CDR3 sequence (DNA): TGCGCCAGCAGCGAAATTAGCGGAGGCAATGAGCAGTTCTTC.

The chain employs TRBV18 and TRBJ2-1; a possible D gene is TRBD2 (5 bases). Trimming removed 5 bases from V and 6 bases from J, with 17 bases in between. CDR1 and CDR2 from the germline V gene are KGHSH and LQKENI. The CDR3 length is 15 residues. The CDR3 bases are TGTGCCAGCTCATCCTCGGACTGTAGTTTCAATGAGCAGTTCTTC. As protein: CASSSSDCSFNEQFF.

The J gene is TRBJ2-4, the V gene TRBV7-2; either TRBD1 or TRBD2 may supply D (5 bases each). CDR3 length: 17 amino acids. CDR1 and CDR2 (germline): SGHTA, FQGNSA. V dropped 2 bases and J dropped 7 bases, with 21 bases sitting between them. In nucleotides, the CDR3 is TGTGCCAGCAGCTTAAGGTTTACTGGGGGTAGCGACAACATTCAGTACTTC. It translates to CASSLRFTGGSDNIQYF.

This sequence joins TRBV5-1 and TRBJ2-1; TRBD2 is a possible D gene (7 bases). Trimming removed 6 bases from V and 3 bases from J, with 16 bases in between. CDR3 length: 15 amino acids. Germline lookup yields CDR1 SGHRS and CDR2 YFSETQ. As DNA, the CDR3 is TGCGCCAGCAACCGGGGGGCTAGCTTCTACAATGAGCAGTTCTTC. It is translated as CASNRGASFYNEQFF.

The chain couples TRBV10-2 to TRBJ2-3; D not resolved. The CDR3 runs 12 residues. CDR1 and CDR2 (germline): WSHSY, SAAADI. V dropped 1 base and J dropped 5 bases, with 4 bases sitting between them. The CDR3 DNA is TGCGCCAGCAGTGAGTTTAGAGATACGCAGTATTTT. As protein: CASSEFRDTQYF.

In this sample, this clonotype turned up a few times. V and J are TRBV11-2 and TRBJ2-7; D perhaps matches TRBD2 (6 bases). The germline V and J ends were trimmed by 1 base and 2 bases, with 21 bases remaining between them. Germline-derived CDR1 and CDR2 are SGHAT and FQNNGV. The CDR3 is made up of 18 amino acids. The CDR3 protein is CASSLVGGSALLTYEQYF. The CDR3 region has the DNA TGTGCCAGCAGCTTAGTGGGGGGAAGCGCGCTGCTTACCTACGAGCAGTACTTC.

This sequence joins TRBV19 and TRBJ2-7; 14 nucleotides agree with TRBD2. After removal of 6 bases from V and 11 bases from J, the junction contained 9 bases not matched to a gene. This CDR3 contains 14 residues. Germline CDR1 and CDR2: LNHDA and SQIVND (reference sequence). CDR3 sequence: CASSAGTSGSREYF. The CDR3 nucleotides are TGTGCCAGTAGCGCCGGGACTAGCGGGAGCAGGGAGTACTTC.

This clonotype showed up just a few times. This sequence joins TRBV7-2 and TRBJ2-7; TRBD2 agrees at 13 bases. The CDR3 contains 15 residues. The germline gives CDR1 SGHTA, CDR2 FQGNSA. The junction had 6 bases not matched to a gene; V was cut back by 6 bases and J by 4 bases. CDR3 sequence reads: CASRWTSGSRYEQYF. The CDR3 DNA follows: TGTGCCAGCAGGTGGACTAGCGGGAGTCGGTACGAGCAGTACTTC.

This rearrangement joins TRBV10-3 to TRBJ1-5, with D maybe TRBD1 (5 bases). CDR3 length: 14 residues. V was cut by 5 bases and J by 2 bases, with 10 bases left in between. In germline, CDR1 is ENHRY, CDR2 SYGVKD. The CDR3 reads CAISRDAGNQPQHF. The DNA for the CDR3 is TGTGCCATCAGTAGGGACGCGGGCAATCAGCCCCAGCATTTT.

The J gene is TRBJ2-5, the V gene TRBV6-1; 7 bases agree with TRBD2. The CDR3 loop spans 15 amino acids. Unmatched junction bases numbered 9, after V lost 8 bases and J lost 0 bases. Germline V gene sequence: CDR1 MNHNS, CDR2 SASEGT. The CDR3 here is CASEREGSYQETQYF. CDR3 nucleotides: TGTGCCAGCGAAAGGGAGGGGAGTTACCAAGAGACCCAGTACTTC.

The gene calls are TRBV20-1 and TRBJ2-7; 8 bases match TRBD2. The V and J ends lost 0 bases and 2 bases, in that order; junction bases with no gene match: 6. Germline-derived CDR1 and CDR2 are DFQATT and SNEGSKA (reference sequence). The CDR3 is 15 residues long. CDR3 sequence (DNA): TGCAGTGCTAGAGATGGGAGCGGGAGAACCTACGAGCAGTACTTC. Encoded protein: CSARDGSGRTYEQYF.

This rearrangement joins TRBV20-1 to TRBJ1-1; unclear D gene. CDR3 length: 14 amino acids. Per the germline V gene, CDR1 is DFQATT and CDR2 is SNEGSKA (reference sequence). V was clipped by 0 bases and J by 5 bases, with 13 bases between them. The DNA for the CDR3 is TGCAGTGCTAGAGATGCTAGGGTTTGGACTGAAGCTTTCTTT. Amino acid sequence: CSARDARVWTEAFF.

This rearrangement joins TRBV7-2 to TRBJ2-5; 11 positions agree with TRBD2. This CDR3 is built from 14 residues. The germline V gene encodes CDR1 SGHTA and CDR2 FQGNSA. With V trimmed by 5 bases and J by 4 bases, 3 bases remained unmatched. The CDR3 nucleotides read TGTGCCAGCAGCATGACTAGCGGGACAGAGACCCAGTACTTC. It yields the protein CASSMTSGTETQYF.